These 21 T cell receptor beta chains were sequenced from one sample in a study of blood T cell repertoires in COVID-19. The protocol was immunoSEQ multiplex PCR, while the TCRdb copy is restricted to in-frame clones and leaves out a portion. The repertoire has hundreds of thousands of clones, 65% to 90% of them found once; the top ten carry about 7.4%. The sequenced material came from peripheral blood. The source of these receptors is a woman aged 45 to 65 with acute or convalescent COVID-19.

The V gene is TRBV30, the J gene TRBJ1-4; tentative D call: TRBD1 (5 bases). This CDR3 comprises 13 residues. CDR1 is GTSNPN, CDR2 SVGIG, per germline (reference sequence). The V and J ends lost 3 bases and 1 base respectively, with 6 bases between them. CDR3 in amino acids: CAWSQGTNEKLFF. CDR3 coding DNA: TGTGCCTGGAGCCAGGGAACTAATGAAAAACTGTTTTTT.

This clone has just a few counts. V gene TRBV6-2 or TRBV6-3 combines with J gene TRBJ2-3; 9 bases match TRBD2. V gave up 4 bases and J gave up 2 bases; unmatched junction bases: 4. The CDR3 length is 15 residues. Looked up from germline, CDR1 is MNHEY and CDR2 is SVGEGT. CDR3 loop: CASSLLAGFTDTQYF. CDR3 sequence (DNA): TGTGCCAGCAGTTTACTAGCGGGTTTCACAGATACGCAGTATTTT.

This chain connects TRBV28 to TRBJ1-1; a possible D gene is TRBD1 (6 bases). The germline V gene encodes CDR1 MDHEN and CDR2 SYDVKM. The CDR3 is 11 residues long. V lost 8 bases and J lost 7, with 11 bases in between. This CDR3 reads CASWGQGEAFF. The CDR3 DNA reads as TGTGCCAGCTGGGGGCAGGGTGAAGCTTTCTTT.

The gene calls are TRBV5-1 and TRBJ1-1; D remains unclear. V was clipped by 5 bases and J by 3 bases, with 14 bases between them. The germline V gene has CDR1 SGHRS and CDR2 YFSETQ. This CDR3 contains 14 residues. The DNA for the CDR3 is TGCGCCAGCAGACCCGCCCGACGGGACACTGAAGCTTTCTTT. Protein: CASRPARRDTEAFF.

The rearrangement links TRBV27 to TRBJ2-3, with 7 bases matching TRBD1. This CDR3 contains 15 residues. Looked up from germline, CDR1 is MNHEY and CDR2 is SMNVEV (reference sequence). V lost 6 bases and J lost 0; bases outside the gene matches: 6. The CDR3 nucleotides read TGTGCCAGCAGCAACCGGGACAGTAGCACAGATACGCAGTATTTT. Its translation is CASSNRDSSTDTQYF.

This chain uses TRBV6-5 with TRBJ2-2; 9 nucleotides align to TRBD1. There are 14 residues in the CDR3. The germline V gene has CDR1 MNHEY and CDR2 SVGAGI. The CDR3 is CASWRTGDTGELFF. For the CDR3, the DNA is TGTGCGTCCTGGAGGACAGGGGACACCGGGGAGCTGTTTTTT.

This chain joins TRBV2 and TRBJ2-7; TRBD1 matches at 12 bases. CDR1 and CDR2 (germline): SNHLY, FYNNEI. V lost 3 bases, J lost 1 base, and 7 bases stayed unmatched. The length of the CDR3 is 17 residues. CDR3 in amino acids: CASSEGTGGSLSYEQYF. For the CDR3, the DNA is TGTGCCAGCAGTGAGGGGACAGGGGGCTCCTTGTCCTACGAGCAGTACTTC.

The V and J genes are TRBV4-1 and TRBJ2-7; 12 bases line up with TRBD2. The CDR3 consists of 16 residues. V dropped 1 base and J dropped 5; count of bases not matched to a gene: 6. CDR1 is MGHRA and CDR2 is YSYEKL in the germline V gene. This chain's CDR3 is CASSQVLAGGLDEQYF. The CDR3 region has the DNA TGCGCCAGCAGCCAAGTTCTAGCGGGAGGGCTAGACGAGCAGTACTTC.

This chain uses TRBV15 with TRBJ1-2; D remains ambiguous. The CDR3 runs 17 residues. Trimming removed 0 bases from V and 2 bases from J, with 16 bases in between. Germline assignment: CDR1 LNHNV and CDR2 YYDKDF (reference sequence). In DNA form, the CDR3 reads TGTGCCACCAGCAGAGAGGCGGCAACTACACTCAACTATGGCTACACCTTC. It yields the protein CATSREAATTLNYGYTF.

The CDR3 spells CASSDSVGPAGELFF. In nucleotides, the CDR3 is TGTGCCAGCAGTGATTCTGTGGGGCCCGCCGGGGAGCTGTTTTTT. The rearrangement joins TRBV25-1 to TRBJ2-2; tentatively, D is TRBD1 (5 bases). The germline CDR1 and CDR2 sequences are MGHDK and SYGVNS. The CDR3 has 15 amino acids. With 3 bases removed from V and 6 bases from J, the gap between germline ends came to 14 bases.

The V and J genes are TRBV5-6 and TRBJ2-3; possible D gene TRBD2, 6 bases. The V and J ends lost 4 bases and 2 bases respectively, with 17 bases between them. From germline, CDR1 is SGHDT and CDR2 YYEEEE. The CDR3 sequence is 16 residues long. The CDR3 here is CASSLGTHPATDTQYF. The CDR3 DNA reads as TGTGCCAGCAGCCTCGGGACTCACCCGGCCACAGATACGCAGTATTTT.

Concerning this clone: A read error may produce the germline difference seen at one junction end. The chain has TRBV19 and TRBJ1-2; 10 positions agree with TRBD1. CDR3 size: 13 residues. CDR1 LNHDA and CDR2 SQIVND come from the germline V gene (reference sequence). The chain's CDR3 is CASRTGGVYVYTF. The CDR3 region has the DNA TGTGCCAGTAGGACAGGGGGCGTCTATGTCTACACCTTC.

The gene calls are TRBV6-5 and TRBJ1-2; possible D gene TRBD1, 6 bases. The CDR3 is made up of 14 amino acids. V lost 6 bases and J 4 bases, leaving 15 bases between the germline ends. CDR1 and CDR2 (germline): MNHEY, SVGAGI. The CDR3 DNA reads TGTGCCAGCAGCGCAGGGGAGAGTGGCTATGGCTACACCTTC. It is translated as CASSAGESGYGYTF.

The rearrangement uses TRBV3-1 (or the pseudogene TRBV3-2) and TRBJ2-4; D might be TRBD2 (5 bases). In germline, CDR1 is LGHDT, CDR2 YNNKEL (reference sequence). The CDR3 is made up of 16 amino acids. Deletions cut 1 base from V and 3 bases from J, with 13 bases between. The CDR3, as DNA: TGTGCCAGCAGCCAAGCCGCGGAAGGGAGCAAAAACATTCAGTACTTC. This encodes CASSQAAEGSKNIQYF.

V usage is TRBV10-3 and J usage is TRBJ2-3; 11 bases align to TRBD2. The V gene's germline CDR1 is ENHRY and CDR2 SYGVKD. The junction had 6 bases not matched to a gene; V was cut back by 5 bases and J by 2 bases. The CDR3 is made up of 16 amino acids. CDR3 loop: CAISPTSGSPTDTQYF. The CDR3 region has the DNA TGTGCCATCAGTCCCACTAGCGGGAGCCCCACAGATACGCAGTATTTT.

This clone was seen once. The CDR3 sequence: CASIRWGANEKLFF. DNA for the CDR3: TGTGCCAGCATACGGTGGGGAGCTAATGAAAAACTGTTTTTT. The chain recombines TRBV28 with TRBJ1-4; no reliable D call. This CDR3 is built from 14 residues. Germline CDR1 and CDR2: MDHEN and SYDVKM. The V end lost 7 bases, the J end lost 3 bases, and 12 bases lay between the germline ends.

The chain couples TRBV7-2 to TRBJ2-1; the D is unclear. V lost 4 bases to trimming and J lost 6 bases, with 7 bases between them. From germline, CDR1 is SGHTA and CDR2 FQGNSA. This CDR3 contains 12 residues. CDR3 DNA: TGTGCCAGCAGCTCAGTATTCAATGAGCAGTTCTTC. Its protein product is CASSSVFNEQFF.

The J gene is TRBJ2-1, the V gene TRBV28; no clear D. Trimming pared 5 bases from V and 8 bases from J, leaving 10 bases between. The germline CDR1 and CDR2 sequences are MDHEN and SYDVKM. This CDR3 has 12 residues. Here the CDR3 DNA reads TGTGCCAGCAGTACCTATCTCCATGAGCAGTTCTTC. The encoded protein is CASSTYLHEQFF.

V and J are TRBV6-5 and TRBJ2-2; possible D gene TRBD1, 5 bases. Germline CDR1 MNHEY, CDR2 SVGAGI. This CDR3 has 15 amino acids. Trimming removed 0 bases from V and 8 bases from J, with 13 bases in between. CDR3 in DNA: TGTGCCAGCAGTTACTCGAATAGGGGCTCGGGGGAGCTGTTTTTT. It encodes CASSYSNRGSGELFF.

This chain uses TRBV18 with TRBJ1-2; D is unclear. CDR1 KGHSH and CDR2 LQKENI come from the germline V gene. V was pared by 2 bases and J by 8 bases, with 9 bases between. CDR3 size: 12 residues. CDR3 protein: CASSPEARGYTF. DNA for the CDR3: TGTGCCAGCTCACCAGAAGCGCGGGGCTACACCTTC.

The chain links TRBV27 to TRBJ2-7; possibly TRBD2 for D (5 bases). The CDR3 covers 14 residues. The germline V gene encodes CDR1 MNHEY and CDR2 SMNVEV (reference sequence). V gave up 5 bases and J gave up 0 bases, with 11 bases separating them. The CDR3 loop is CASSQKGSSYEQYF. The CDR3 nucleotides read TGTGCCAGCAGTCAAAAAGGGAGCTCCTACGAGCAGTACTTC.